Listed below are T cell receptor beta chains from one sample, sequenced in a study of blood T cell repertoires in COVID-19. The repertoire was sequenced with immunoSEQ multiplex PCR; TCRdb's copy has only in-frame clones and lacks some. The table lists 60,000 to 70,000 clones, approximately 86% of them singletons, with approximately 17% in the top ten. Sequenced material: peripheral blood. Receptors originate from a middle-aged man with COVID-19, enrolled during active disease. CDR3s include the opening cysteine and the closing phenylalanine or tryptophan. Fields, in order: CDR3 length, J gene, D gene, clone size, V gene, CDR3 DNA, CDR3 protein. The D gene is left open where the match is weak. Not all rows give a size; the values are once, few, many and, for expanded clones, a class.

cdr3_length: 15; j_call: TRBJ1-4; d_call: .; clone_size: .; v_call: TRBV6-1; cdr3_nt: TGTGCCAGCAGTGACCTGACAGGAACTAATGAAAAACTGTTTTTT; cdr3_aa: CASSDLTGTNEKLFF
cdr3_length: 15; j_call: TRBJ2-6; d_call: .; clone_size: .; v_call: TRBV2; cdr3_nt: TGTGCCAGCAGTCAGGTCCACTCTGGGGCCAACGTCCTGACTTTC; cdr3_aa: CASSQVHSGANVLTF
cdr3_length: 17; j_call: TRBJ1-2; d_call: .; clone_size: .; v_call: TRBV4-1; cdr3_nt: TGCGCCAGCAGCCAAACAACCAGCGGAAGTTTCAACTATGGCTACACCTTC; cdr3_aa: CASSQTTSGSFNYGYTF
cdr3_length: 13; j_call: TRBJ2-1; d_call: .; clone_size: .; v_call: TRBV2; cdr3_nt: TGTGCCAGCAGGAGTGAGCCTCGGGGTGAGCAGTTCTTC; cdr3_aa: CASRSEPRGEQFF
cdr3_length: 15; j_call: TRBJ2-7; d_call: .; clone_size: .; v_call: TRBV6-1; cdr3_nt: TGTGCCAGCAGTGAATGGGGGACAACTGGCTACGAGCAGTACTTC; cdr3_aa: CASSEWGTTGYEQYF
cdr3_length: 14; j_call: TRBJ2-2; d_call: TRBD1; clone_size: .; v_call: TRBV6-5; cdr3_nt: TGTGCCAGTGGCCGGGACAGGCCCACCGGGGAGCTGTTTTTT; cdr3_aa: CASGRDRPTGELFF
cdr3_length: 11; j_call: TRBJ1-2; d_call: .; clone_size: .; v_call: TRBV20-1; cdr3_nt: TGCAGTGAACTTAATAACTATGGCTACACCTTC; cdr3_aa: CSELNNYGYTF
cdr3_length: 15; j_call: TRBJ2-5; d_call: .; clone_size: .; v_call: TRBV4-1; cdr3_nt: TGCGCCAGCAGCCAAGATCTTGGCAGGGCTGGGACCCAGTACTTC; cdr3_aa: CASSQDLGRAGTQYF
cdr3_length: 11; j_call: TRBJ2-7; d_call: .; clone_size: .; v_call: TRBV12-3/TRBV12-4; cdr3_nt: TGTGCCAGCAGCCAGGGGAAGAAGCAGTACTTC; cdr3_aa: CASSQGKKQYF
cdr3_length: 14; j_call: TRBJ1-4; d_call: TRBD1; clone_size: .; v_call: TRBV18; cdr3_nt: TGTGCCAGCTCACCAGGGACAGGGGACGAAAAACTGTTTTTT; cdr3_aa: CASSPGTGDEKLFF
cdr3_length: 16; j_call: TRBJ1-4; d_call: .; clone_size: .; v_call: TRBV4-1; cdr3_nt: TGCGCCAGCAGCCAAGGCGACAGGCCAACTAATGAAAAACTGTTTTTT; cdr3_aa: CASSQGDRPTNEKLFF
cdr3_length: 14; j_call: TRBJ1-2; d_call: .; clone_size: .; v_call: TRBV7-4; cdr3_nt: TGTGCCAGCAGCTTAGTAAGTCAGAACTATGGCTACACCTTC; cdr3_aa: CASSLVSQNYGYTF
cdr3_length: 13; j_call: TRBJ2-3; d_call: TRBD2; clone_size: .; v_call: TRBV6-5; cdr3_nt: TGTGCCAGCCGGGGAGGGTGGACAGATACGCAGTATTTT; cdr3_aa: CASRGGWTDTQYF
cdr3_length: 14; j_call: TRBJ1-6; d_call: .; clone_size: .; v_call: TRBV19; cdr3_nt: TGTGCCAGTAGTATAGAATGGGAGAATTCACCCCTCCACTTT; cdr3_aa: CASSIEWENSPLHF
cdr3_length: 14; j_call: TRBJ1-6; d_call: TRBD1; clone_size: once; v_call: TRBV30; cdr3_nt: TGTGCCTGGAACCGAGGGGACAGGAATTCACCCCTCCACTTT; cdr3_aa: CAWNRGDRNSPLHF
cdr3_length: 14; j_call: TRBJ1-2; d_call: .; clone_size: .; v_call: TRBV2; cdr3_nt: TGTGCCAGCAGTGAACAGCAGGGTTCCTATGGCTACACCTTC; cdr3_aa: CASSEQQGSYGYTF
cdr3_length: 18; j_call: TRBJ2-1; d_call: TRBD1; clone_size: once; v_call: TRBV9; cdr3_nt: TGTGCCAGCAGCGTATCAACAGGGGGTAGAAAGAGATACAATGAGCAGTTCTTC; cdr3_aa: CASSVSTGGRKRYNEQFF
cdr3_length: 13; j_call: TRBJ1-2; d_call: TRBD1; clone_size: .; v_call: TRBV5-4; cdr3_nt: TGTGCCAGCAGCTTCACAGGGGAGGATGGCTACACCTTC; cdr3_aa: CASSFTGEDGYTF
cdr3_length: 14; j_call: TRBJ2-5; d_call: .; clone_size: .; v_call: TRBV18; cdr3_nt: TGTGCCAGCTCGCGGCAGACAGGCCAAGAGACCCAGTACTTC; cdr3_aa: CASSRQTGQETQYF
cdr3_length: 14; j_call: TRBJ1-1; d_call: TRBD1; clone_size: few; v_call: TRBV2; cdr3_nt: TGTGCCAGCAGTGAAGCTTGGGGACAGGTGGAAGCTTTCTTT; cdr3_aa: CASSEAWGQVEAFF
cdr3_length: 13; j_call: TRBJ2-3; d_call: .; clone_size: .; v_call: TRBV10-3; cdr3_nt: TGTGCCATCAGTGAGACAGGGAGATATACGCAGTATTTT; cdr3_aa: CAISETGRYTQYF
cdr3_length: 16; j_call: TRBJ2-2; d_call: .; clone_size: .; v_call: TRBV9; cdr3_nt: TGTGCCAGCAGCGCCGGGTCCGACAGGAAGACCGGGGAGCTGTTTTTT; cdr3_aa: CASSAGSDRKTGELFF
cdr3_length: 15; j_call: TRBJ1-5; d_call: TRBD1; clone_size: .; v_call: TRBV5-4; cdr3_nt: TGTGCCAGCAGCCGACAGGGAGAGGGCAATCAGCCCCAGCATTTT; cdr3_aa: CASSRQGEGNQPQHF